A single sample is the source of the 15 T cell receptor beta chains below, sequenced in a study of synovial regulatory T cells in juvenile arthritis. Profiling relied on immunoSEQ multiplex PCR, and the TCRdb table lists in-frame clones only, not all of them. The repertoire table contains approximately 9,500 clones. Input material: Treg cells from blood. Described subset: remaining (HLA-DR-negative) circulating blood Treg cells. The receptors here all came from a donor aged 2-30 years with juvenile idiopathic arthritis.

The V and J genes are TRBV5-5 and TRBJ1-5. Per germline, CDR1 SGHKS and CDR2 YYEKEE (reference sequence). The CDR3 covers 15 residues. The entry carries no DNA sequence. CDR3 sequence reads: CASSLAAEGKQPQHF.

This clone is called medium-sized based on its frequency. The chain combines TRBV6-5 with TRBJ1-2. CDR3 length: 14 amino acids. The coding DNA is unavailable. Germline V lookup: CDR1 MNHEY, CDR2 SVGAGI. This CDR3 is CASSYRGNNYGYTF.

V usage is TRBV10-3 and J usage is TRBJ2-3. The CDR3 totals 11 residues. No DNA sequence was recorded. The germline gives CDR1 ENHRY, CDR2 SYGVKD. CDR3 amino acids: CAISETDTQYF.

The V call is TRBV6-6, the J call TRBJ2-7; without DNA, the TCRdb call of TRBD2 cannot be checked. Germline V gene sequence: CDR1 MNHNY, CDR2 SVGAGI (reference sequence). CDR3 size: 15 residues. Only the protein is on record. CDR3 sequence: CASSIAGGPAYEQYF.

CDR3 in amino acids: CASSMRTNYGYTF. The J gene is TRBJ1-2, the V gene TRBV5-1. This CDR3 is 13 amino acids long. No DNA is given. From germline, CDR1 is SGHRS and CDR2 YFSETQ.

The chain combines TRBV18 with TRBJ1-4; TCRdb returns TRBD1, unconfirmable since there is no DNA. The germline V gene has CDR1 KGHSH and CDR2 LQKENI. This CDR3 spans 15 amino acids. No DNA appears here. This CDR3 reads CASSPYLGLNEKLFF.

The chain is built from TRBV18 and TRBJ1-1. Germline loops: CDR1 KGHSH, CDR2 LQKENI. This CDR3 is 12 amino acids long. The nucleotide record is missing. The CDR3 sequence is CASSSSRTEAFF.

The chain combines TRBV6-6 with TRBJ1-2. Germline values: CDR1 MNHNY, CDR2 SVGAGI (reference sequence). The CDR3 has 15 residues. No DNA is recorded. The CDR3 protein is CASSYSIVDGDGYTF.

The J gene is TRBJ2-1, the V gene TRBV5-1; TCRdb designates TRBD1, a call that cannot be tested without DNA. The germline V gene encodes CDR1 SGHRS and CDR2 YFSETQ. The CDR3 has 15 amino acids. DNA is not on record. The CDR3 here is CASSLGQGAYNEQFF.

This sequence joins TRBV7-2 and TRBJ2-1; the D call from TCRdb, TRBD2, cannot be confirmed without DNA. Germline V gives CDR1 SGHTA, CDR2 FQGNSA. This CDR3 has 17 residues. Only the protein is on record. This CDR3 reads CASSLNGAGVGNNEQFF. The full variable domain, completed using reference TRBV7-2 and TRBJ2-1, is GAGVSQSPSNKVTEKGKDVELRCDPISGHTALYWYRQSLGQGLEFLIYFQGNSAPDKSGLPSDRFSAERTGGSVSTLTIQRTQQEDSAVYLCASSLNGAGVGNNEQFFGPGTRLTVL.

The CDR3 here is CASKMTWGTDTQYF. The genes are TRBV6-5 and TRBJ2-3. Per germline, CDR1 MNHEY and CDR2 SVGAGI. This CDR3 is built from 14 residues. The record lacks a DNA sequence.

The chain carries TRBV5-1 and TRBJ2-7; the TCRdb D gene call, TRBD1, has no DNA to confirm it. The CDR3 runs 15 residues. Only the protein sequence is given. Germline V lookup: CDR1 SGHRS, CDR2 YFSETQ. The CDR3: CASSRGQGLTYEQYF.

V usage is TRBV9 and J usage is TRBJ2-2; no DNA is available, so the TRBD1 call from TCRdb remains unchecked. CDR3 length: 16 amino acids. Only the protein is available. The V gene's germline CDR1 is SGDLS and CDR2 YYNGEE. The CDR3 region is CASSGRDRINTGELFF.

V is TRBV30 and J is TRBJ1-5; TCRdb names TRBD1, which stays unverified in the absence of DNA. Germline V gene sequence: CDR1 GTSNPN, CDR2 SVGIG (reference sequence). There are 14 residues in the CDR3. Only the protein sequence is given. The CDR3 is CAWSSGVDNQPQHF. Based on the CDR3 plus reference TRBV30 and TRBJ1-5, the full variable domain is SQTIHQWPATLVQPVGSPLSLECTVEGTSNPNLYWYRQAAGRGLQLLFYSVGIGQISSEVPQNLSASRPQDRQFILSSKKLLLSDSGFYLCAWSSGVDNQPQHFGDGTRLSIL.

The V gene is TRBV4-3, the J gene TRBJ2-1; no DNA is available, so the TRBD1 call from TCRdb remains unchecked. The CDR3 runs to 18 residues. The nucleotide record is missing. In germline, CDR1 is LGHNA, CDR2 YSLEER. CDR3 loop: CASSQEPQGSSSYNEQFF.